The text below deals with one T cell receptor beta chain. Germline V lookup: CDR1 LGHNA, CDR2 YSLEER. V lost 0 bases and J 2 bases, leaving 11 bases between the germline ends. The CDR3 loop spans 15 amino acids. These data come from a study of T cell changes during pregnancy in multiple sclerosis. Profiled with immunoSEQ multiplex PCR; TCRdb holds only in-frame clones, not every one. The table includes 20,000 to 25,000 clones, about 85% detected once. This receptor was obtained from a female donor in good health, enrolled as a control in a pregnancy study. V is TRBV4-3 and J is TRBJ2-7; TRBD1 might be the D (6 bases). The sample was CD8+ T cells from peripheral blood mononuclear cells, taken in the first trimester of pregnancy. DNA for the CDR3: TGCGCCAGCAGCCAAGATCTAACAGGGCCCTACGAGCAGTACTTC. This codes for CASSQDLTGPYEQYF.